The 16 T cell receptor beta chains below all came from one sample that was sequenced in a study of cytomegalovirus exposure and HLA in healthy donors. Sequencing was performed with immunoSEQ multiplex PCR; in TCRdb, only in-frame clones are kept and a portion is missing. The repertoire has roughly 350,000 clones, 75% to 90% of them found once; the top ten carry around 0.8%. The sequencing input was PBMCs. The receptors stem from a young woman in good health and CMV-seronegative.

The rearrangement links TRBV5-1 to TRBJ2-7; TRBD1 matches at 10 bases. After removal of 2 bases from V and 6 bases from J, the junction contained 11 bases not matched to a gene. The CDR3 is 16 residues long. Looked up from germline, CDR1 is SGHRS and CDR2 is YFSETQ. As DNA, the CDR3 is TGCGCCAGCAGCTTAGCAGACCGGGACAGGGGTCCCGAGCAGTACTTC. It specifies CASSLADRDRGPEQYF.

The V call is TRBV7-6, the J call TRBJ1-1; D is possibly TRBD1 (5 bases). The CDR3 consists of 14 residues. Per the germline V gene, CDR1 is SGHVS and CDR2 is FNYEAQ. Trimming took off 2 bases at V and 10 bases at J, with 17 bases between the two ends. CDR3 nucleotide sequence: TGTGCCAGCAGCTTATCCACATGGGCCGGGGGAGCTTTCTTT. It codes for CASSLSTWAGGAFF.

The rearrangement joins TRBV27 to TRBJ2-7; 9 nucleotides agree with TRBD2. V trimming: 3 bases; J trimming: 2 bases; junction bases outside the gene matches: 5. Germline loops: CDR1 MNHEY, CDR2 SMNVEV (reference sequence). CDR3 length: 15 amino acids. CDR3 coding DNA: TGTGCCAGCAGTTTCGAAGCGGGAGGAACCTACGAGCAGTACTTC. Translating gives CASSFEAGGTYEQYF.

The V call is TRBV6-5, the J call TRBJ1-2, with D uncertain. V was trimmed by 2 bases and J by 11 bases, leaving 15 bases between them. This CDR3 region has 13 residues. Germline CDR1 MNHEY, CDR2 SVGAGI. In DNA form, the CDR3 reads TGTGCCAGCAGTTACGGACCGGGAAGCCTTTACACCTTC. This encodes CASSYGPGSLYTF.

The chain carries TRBV28 and TRBJ2-3, with 8 bases lining up with TRBD2. Germline V gives CDR1 MDHEN, CDR2 SYDVKM. CDR3 length: 13 amino acids. With 5 bases clipped from V and 6 bases from J, the junction kept 4 bases outside the gene matches. CDR3 sequence: CASSPSGGDTQYF. CDR3 DNA sequence: TGTGCCAGCAGTCCCTCGGGGGGGGATACGCAGTATTTT.

This chain uses TRBV4-3 with TRBJ1-1; a possible D gene is TRBD1 (6 bases). The V end was cut by 4 bases, the J end by 6 bases, with 21 bases between. CDR1 LGHNA and CDR2 YSLEER come from the germline V gene. CDR3 size: 16 residues. CDR3 in amino acids: CASSLGAVLGGAEAFF. The CDR3 DNA is TGCGCCAGCAGCCTCGGGGCGGTCCTAGGGGGTGCTGAAGCTTTCTTT.

The rearrangement joins TRBV7-9 to TRBJ2-1; 12 bases match TRBD2. The V and J ends lost 1 base and 9 bases, in that order; junction bases with no gene match: 10. The CDR3 covers 17 residues. Per the germline V gene, CDR1 is SEHNR and CDR2 is FQNEAQ (reference sequence). CDR3 protein: CASSLGPTSGRVSEQFF. CDR3 sequence (DNA): TGTGCCAGCAGCTTAGGGCCGACTAGCGGGAGAGTAAGTGAGCAGTTCTTC.

This clone was detected a few times. The chain links TRBV19 to TRBJ2-1; tentative D call: TRBD2 (5 bases). The ends were cut back, 6 bases at V and 6 bases at J, with 9 bases in the middle. The CDR3 covers 12 residues. The V gene's germline CDR1 is LNHDA and CDR2 SQIVND (reference sequence). In DNA, the CDR3 is TGTGCCAGTAGCCAACTAGGCAATGAGCAGTTCTTC. As protein: CASSQLGNEQFF.

The chain couples TRBV9 to TRBJ2-6; D gene unclear. V lost 2 bases and J 0 bases, leaving 6 bases between the germline ends. Germline loops: CDR1 SGDLS, CDR2 YYNGEE. This CDR3 region has 15 residues. The CDR3 sequence: CASSVWASGANVLTF. As DNA, the CDR3 is TGTGCCAGCAGCGTCTGGGCCTCTGGGGCCAACGTCCTGACTTTC. Full variable domain (missing parts from reference TRBV9 and TRBJ2-6): DSGVTQTPKHLITATGQRVTLRCSPRSGDLSVYWYQQSLDQGLQFLIQYYNGEERAKGNILERFSAQQFPDLHSELNLSSLELGDSALYFCASSVWASGANVLTFGAGSRLTVL.

The chain uses TRBV29-1 and TRBJ2-2; a weak D match, TRBD2 (6 bases). V was pared by 4 bases and J by 1 base, with 13 bases between. Germline assignment: CDR1 SQVTM and CDR2 ANQGSEA. The CDR3 spans 15 residues. In DNA form, the CDR3 reads TGCAGCGTTGGCCCGGAGGGGTTGAACACCGGGGAGCTGTTTTTT. The encoded protein is CSVGPEGLNTGELFF.

This clone is medium-sized in the sample. V is TRBV28 and J is TRBJ1-5; possibly TRBD1 for D (5 bases). Germline CDR1 and CDR2: MDHEN and SYDVKM. The V and J ends lost 5 bases and 2 bases respectively, with 19 bases between them. The length of the CDR3 is 17 residues. CDR3 loop: CASSPQTARMGNQPQHF. The CDR3 nucleotides read TGTGCCAGCAGTCCGCAGACAGCCCGTATGGGCAATCAGCCCCAGCATTTT.

The chain links TRBV27 to TRBJ1-5; maybe TRBD1 (5 bases). Germline assignment: CDR1 MNHEY and CDR2 SMNVEV (reference sequence). V was cut by 6 bases and J by 0 bases, with 21 bases left in between. CDR3 length: 18 residues. DNA for the CDR3: TGTGCCAGCAGCCCTAGACAGCTACAGAGCATTAGCAATCAGCCCCAGCATTTT. This translates into CASSPRQLQSISNQPQHF.

The J gene is TRBJ2-1, the V gene TRBV9; 8 nucleotides agree with TRBD2. V trimming: 4 bases; J trimming: 7 bases; junction bases outside the gene matches: 10. CDR1 and CDR2 (germline): SGDLS, YYNGEE. The CDR3 has 15 residues. The CDR3 spells CASSRRLAIGNEQFF. DNA of the CDR3: TGTGCCAGCAGCCGCAGACTAGCGATAGGGAATGAGCAGTTCTTC.

V and J are TRBV5-1 and TRBJ2-3; no definite D call. The CDR3 runs to 15 residues. Germline CDR1 SGHRS, CDR2 YFSETQ. Trimming removed 1 base at V and 4 bases at J, with 13 bases between. The CDR3 DNA is TGCGCCAGCAGCTTGATTAGCCTCGCGGCAGATACGCAGTATTTT. Its translation is CASSLISLAADTQYF. Supplemented by reference TRBV5-1 and TRBJ2-3, the full variable domain reads KAGVTQTPRYLIKTRGQQVTLSCSPISGHRSVSWYQQTPGQGLQFLFEYFSETQRNKGNFPGRFSGRQFSNSRSEMNVSTLELGDSALYLCASSLISLAADTQYFGPGTRLTVL.

There are a few counts of this clone. The rearrangement joins TRBV5-1 to TRBJ1-2, with D unresolved. CDR3 length equals 12 residues. The V end was cut by 0 bases, the J end by 8 bases, with 8 bases between. Germline V gene lookup returns CDR1 SGHRS and CDR2 YFSETQ. This CDR3 reads CASSLDSLGYTF. CDR3 in DNA: TGCGCCAGCAGCTTGGATTCCCTGGGCTACACCTTC. Together with reference TRBV5-1 and TRBJ1-2, the CDR3 gives the full variable domain: KAGVTQTPRYLIKTRGQQVTLSCSPISGHRSVSWYQQTPGQGLQFLFEYFSETQRNKGNFPGRFSGRQFSNSRSEMNVSTLELGDSALYLCASSLDSLGYTFGSGTRLTVV.

The chain uses TRBV10-3 and TRBJ1-5; D is perhaps TRBD1 (5 bases). Germline V gene data show CDR1 as ENHRY and CDR2 as SYGVKD. Trimming took off 0 bases at V and 1 base at J, with 10 bases between the two ends. CDR3 length equals 16 residues. CDR3 sequence (DNA): TGTGCCATCAGTGAGTCTACGGGGGAAAGCAATCAGCCCCAGCATTTT. Amino acid sequence: CAISESTGESNQPQHF.